The sequence of this T cell receptor (beta chain) was determined in a study of blood T cell repertoires in COVID-19. Study-level background: Spain, Italy and the United States supplied samples that represented acute and convalescent COVID-19. PBMCs, B-cell-depleted T cells, or T cells provided the cDNA or gDNA that made up the material.

Germline CDR1 and CDR2: MNHEY and SVGAGI. The V gene end was trimmed by 2 bases and the J gene end by 5 bases; junction bases not matched to a gene: 6. The CDR3 spans 16 residues. Per the original methods: Reference gene primer amplification yielded estimated nucleated cell counts. Measured with immunoSEQ multiplex PCR; TCRdb has only the in-frame clones, and not every one. That table furnishes V, J and clone size, whereas the DNA furnished D and trimming. Of 32,000 or so clones listed, about nine tenths are singletons. This clone was counted only a few times. The sequence came from a man aged 50 to 60 with active or convalescent COVID-19. V is TRBV6-5 and J is TRBJ2-2, with 9 positions matching TRBD2. What was sequenced was peripheral blood. DNA of the CDR3: TGTGCCAGCAGTTACGCGGCGGGAGGGCCGACCGGGGAGCTGTTTTTT. Encoded protein: CASSYAAGGPTGELFF.